This T cell receptor beta chain comes out of a study of T cell changes during pregnancy in multiple sclerosis. This CDR3 comprises 14 residues. The ends lost 4 bases at V and 6 bases at J; junction bases unmatched: 5. Germline CDR1 is MNHEY and CDR2 is SMNVEV (reference sequence). Clones were sequenced by immunoSEQ multiplex PCR, and TCRdb holds only the in-frame ones, with some missing. Of tens of thousands of clones listed, about nine tenths are singletons. This clonotype originated in a female donor with multiple sclerosis, enrolled in a pregnancy study. J is TRBJ2-7 and V is TRBV27; 11 positions match TRBD1. The sequencing used CD8+ T cells from peripheral blood mononuclear cells, collected in the first trimester of pregnancy. The CDR3, as DNA: TGTGCCAGCAGTTGGGGACAGGGGGTCGGCGAGCAGTACTTC. It is translated as CASSWGQGVGEQYF.